What follows are 22 T cell receptor beta chains derived from one specimen sequenced in a study of cytotoxic CD8 clonotypes in ibrutinib-treated CLL. The method was immunoSEQ multiplex PCR; TCRdb's version includes in-frame clones alone and lacks a portion of them. The sample contains about 160,000 clones, about 88% of which appear only once. The source material was PBMCs, sampled at disease progression, from a patient treated with ibrutinib. The receptors originated from a human donor with chronic lymphocytic leukemia.

The genes are TRBV7-7 and TRBJ1-1, with 11 bases that match TRBD1. The CDR3 covers 18 residues. Germline V gene data show CDR1 as SSHAT and CDR2 as FNYEAQ (reference sequence). Germline trimming cut 1 base from V and 5 bases from J; bases unmatched to any gene: 12. The CDR3 region is CASSLVGTGTGGRTEAFF. The CDR3 coding sequence is TGTGCCAGCAGCTTAGTAGGCACCGGGACAGGGGGTAGGACTGAAGCTTTCTTT.

A remark on this clone: This specimen includes other DNA sequences encoding the same CDR3. The chain links TRBV19 to TRBJ1-2, with D perhaps TRBD1 (5 bases). CDR1 is LNHDA and CDR2 is SQIVND in the germline V gene (reference sequence). The CDR3 consists of 13 residues. With 0 bases removed from V and 4 bases from J, the gap between germline ends came to 6 bases. CDR3 DNA: TGTGCCAGTAGTATAGAGGGGGGCTATGGCTACACCTTC. Its protein product is CASSIEGGYGYTF.

The chain recombines TRBV6-5 with TRBJ2-2, with 8 nucleotides matching TRBD2. Looked up from germline, CDR1 is MNHEY and CDR2 is SVGAGI. Trimming took 1 base from V and 6 from J; bases not matched to a gene: 7. The CDR3 consists of 16 residues. The CDR3 DNA reads TGTGCCAGCAGTTACTACGCGACTAGCGAGCCCGGGGAGCTGTTTTTT. Translating gives CASSYYATSEPGELFF.

This clone was recorded at least ten times. The rearrangement joins TRBV9 to TRBJ2-1, with D maybe TRBD2 (5 bases). This CDR3 is 14 amino acids long. Germline CDR1 and CDR2: SGDLS and YYNGEE. The V gene lost 1 base and the J gene lost 5 bases, with 10 bases spanning the gap. CDR3 sequence reads: CASSVRWENNEQFF. The CDR3 coding sequence is TGTGCCAGCAGCGTAAGGTGGGAGAACAATGAGCAGTTCTTC.

The rearrangement joins TRBV19 to TRBJ1-2; 10 bases map to TRBD1. Germline V lookup: CDR1 LNHDA, CDR2 SQIVND (reference sequence). Losses at the gene ends were 7 bases for V and 5 bases for J; bases not matched to a gene: 4. CDR3 size: 13 residues. CDR3 nucleotide sequence: TGTGCCAGTATGGGACAGGGGTTGTATGGCTACACCTTC. Protein sequence: CASMGQGLYGYTF.

In nucleotides, the CDR3 is TGTGCCAGCAGCCGGGACAGGGGATGGACTGAAGCTTTCTTT. Translated, it gives CASSRDRGWTEAFF. The gene calls are TRBV14 and TRBJ1-1, with TRBD1 matching over 10 bases. Per germline, CDR1 SGHDN and CDR2 FVKESK. The CDR3 is 14 amino acids. Trimming took 4 bases from V and 5 from J; bases not matched to a gene: 4.

The J gene is TRBJ2-7, the V gene TRBV18; 13 nucleotides agree with TRBD2. Germline assignment: CDR1 KGHSH and CDR2 LQKENI. This CDR3 region has 17 residues. J lost 3 bases, V lost 2 bases, and 7 bases had no gene match. CDR3 region: CASSPRIGTSGVYEQYF. CDR3 coding DNA: TGTGCCAGCTCACCAAGAATCGGGACTAGCGGGGTCTACGAGCAGTACTTC.

The chain links TRBV28 to TRBJ2-7, with D possibly TRBD1 on 6 matching bases. The CDR3 contains 14 residues. V was shortened by 5 bases and J by 6 bases, with 17 bases between the two germline ends. Per the germline V gene, CDR1 is MDHEN and CDR2 is SYDVKM. CDR3 residues: CASSLPGHEAEQYF. The CDR3 DNA reads as TGTGCCAGCAGTCTCCCGGGACACGAAGCCGAGCAGTACTTC.

This clone has only a few counts. The chain is built from TRBV6-1 and TRBJ2-7; a weak D match, TRBD2 (6 bases). From germline, CDR1 is MNHNS and CDR2 SASEGT. The CDR3 runs to 12 residues. Trimming shortened V by 5 bases and J by 7 bases, and 12 bases separated the two germline ends. The CDR3 DNA is TGTGCCAGCAGTCCACGACTAGGAGAGCAGTACTTC. Translated, it gives CASSPRLGEQYF.

The V gene is TRBV10-3, the J gene TRBJ2-7; D may be TRBD1 (6 bases). Trimming took 10 bases from V and 2 from J, leaving 15 bases between them. This CDR3 has 13 residues. From germline, CDR1 is ENHRY and CDR2 SYGVKD. Here the CDR3 reads CATQGSATYEQYF. The CDR3 coding sequence is TGTGCCACCCAGGGGAGCGCGACCTACGAGCAGTACTTC.

On this clone itself: The junction and the germline gene differ at one end; a read error may be behind it. The J gene is TRBJ1-1, the V gene TRBV5-1; 10 nucleotides agree with TRBD1. The germline V gene has CDR1 SGHRS and CDR2 YFSETQ. The CDR3 contains 15 residues. The CDR3 DNA sequence: TGCGCCAGCAGTTTGGACAGGGGGACGGGGACTGAAGCTTTCTTT. Translated: CASSLDRGTGTEAFF.

This clone was detected once. This sequence joins TRBV12-5 and TRBJ1-5; unclear D gene. V lost 1 base and J 1 base, leaving 8 bases between the germline ends. In germline, CDR1 is LGHNT, CDR2 FRNRAP. The CDR3 loop spans 15 amino acids. The CDR3 nucleotides are TGTGCTAGTGGTTTGGCCCGGGTCAGCAATCAGCCCCAGCATTTT. As protein: CASGLARVSNQPQHF.

J is TRBJ1-1 and V is TRBV28, with 7 bases that match TRBD1. The CDR3 contains 13 residues. Germline V lookup: CDR1 MDHEN, CDR2 SYDVKM. Trimming took 7 bases from V and 8 from J; bases not matched to a gene: 10. In DNA form, the CDR3 reads TGTGCCAGCATTATGGGACAGAGTCTCGAAGCTTTCTTT. Encoded protein: CASIMGQSLEAFF.

V and J are TRBV11-1 and TRBJ1-2; D not resolved. This CDR3 has 13 amino acids. V gave up 3 bases and J gave up 4 bases, with 9 bases separating them. Germline V gene data show CDR1 as SGHAT and CDR2 as FQDESV (reference sequence). The CDR3 reads CASSFRSLYGYTF. The CDR3 DNA reads TGTGCCAGCAGCTTTAGGAGTCTCTATGGCTACACCTTC.

The genes are TRBV11-1 and TRBJ2-7; D is unclear. The CDR3 runs to 13 residues. CDR1 and CDR2 from the germline V gene are SGHAT and FQDESV (reference sequence). Trimming took off 5 bases at V and 0 bases at J, with 8 bases between the two ends. DNA of the CDR3: TGTGCCAGCAGCGAAGGGAACTCCTACGAGCAGTACTTC. Translated, it gives CASSEGNSYEQYF.

V usage is TRBV18 and J usage is TRBJ2-3; the D call may be TRBD1 or TRBD2 (5 bases each). Between the trimmed V and J ends, which lost 3 bases and 2 bases, there was a span of 18 bases. Per germline, CDR1 KGHSH and CDR2 LQKENI. This CDR3 comprises 17 residues. The CDR3 is CASSPVTNGTTTDTQYF. As DNA, the CDR3 is TGTGCCAGCTCACCGGTCACTAACGGGACGACCACAGATACGCAGTATTTT.

The chain combines TRBV7-9 with TRBJ2-7, with 10 positions matching TRBD2. J lost 0 bases, V lost 5 bases, and 10 bases had no gene match. Per the germline V gene, CDR1 is SEHNR and CDR2 is FQNEAQ (reference sequence). CDR3 length: 17 residues. The CDR3 DNA reads TGTGCCAGCAGCACACGAGCGGGAGGGCCGGGCTCCTACGAGCAGTACTTC. It is translated as CASSTRAGGPGSYEQYF.

V usage is TRBV7-2 and J usage is TRBJ2-3; TRBD2 matches 7 bases. The V gene's germline CDR1 is SGHTA and CDR2 FQGNSA. The V gene end was trimmed by 5 bases and the J gene end by 5 bases; junction bases not matched to a gene: 7. This CDR3 is 14 amino acids long. The CDR3 nucleotides read TGTGCCAGCAGCATGAGCGGGAAGGGAGATACGCAGTATTTT. Translation gives CASSMSGKGDTQYF.

The CDR3 DNA reads as TGTGCCAGTCAGAAGTTGGGATATGGCTACACCTTC. It codes for CASQKLGYGYTF. The chain recombines TRBV19 with TRBJ1-2; unclear D gene. This CDR3 region has 12 residues. Per germline, CDR1 LNHDA and CDR2 SQIVND (reference sequence). V was trimmed by 8 bases and J by 5 bases, leaving 12 bases between them. Full variable domain (rest looked up from reference TRBV19 and TRBJ1-2): DGGITQSPKYLFRKEGQNVTLSCEQNLNHDAMYWYRQDPGQGLRLIYYSQIVNDFQKGDIAEGYSVSREKKESFPLTVTSAQKNPTAFYLCASQKLGYGYTFGSGTRLTVV.

The rearrangement joins TRBV11-3 to TRBJ1-4, with D unresolved. V lost 7 bases, J lost 5 bases, and 14 bases lay in between. Germline values: CDR1 SGHNT, CDR2 YENEEA. This CDR3 has 14 residues. The DNA for the CDR3 is TGTGCCAGCACCTTGGACGGTCGGAATGAAAAACTGTTTTTT. It yields the protein CASTLDGRNEKLFF.

V is TRBV28 and J is TRBJ1-5; D is ambiguous. Germline V gene sequence: CDR1 MDHEN, CDR2 SYDVKM. CDR3 size: 17 residues. V lost 10 bases and J lost 2, with 24 bases in between. The CDR3 spells CATNRPGKQRGNQPQHF. As DNA, the CDR3 is TGTGCCACCAACCGTCCGGGCAAACAAAGGGGCAATCAGCCCCAGCATTTT.

The V call is TRBV5-6, the J call TRBJ2-1, with a possible D match to TRBD1 (6 bases). The CDR3 runs 14 residues. Germline V lookup: CDR1 SGHDT, CDR2 YYEEEE. The V gene lost 2 bases and the J gene lost 6 bases, with 12 bases spanning the gap. The CDR3 bases are TGTGCCAGCAGCTTCGGACAGTTCTTCAATGAGCAGTTCTTC. This sequence encodes CASSFGQFFNEQFF. Combining the CDR3 with reference TRBV5-6 and TRBJ2-1 gives the whole variable domain DAGVTQSPTHLIKTRGQQVTLRCSPKSGHDTVSWYQQALGQGPQFIFQYYEEEERQRGNFPDRFSGHQFPNYSSELNVNALLLGDSALYLCASSFGQFFNEQFFGPGTRLTVL.